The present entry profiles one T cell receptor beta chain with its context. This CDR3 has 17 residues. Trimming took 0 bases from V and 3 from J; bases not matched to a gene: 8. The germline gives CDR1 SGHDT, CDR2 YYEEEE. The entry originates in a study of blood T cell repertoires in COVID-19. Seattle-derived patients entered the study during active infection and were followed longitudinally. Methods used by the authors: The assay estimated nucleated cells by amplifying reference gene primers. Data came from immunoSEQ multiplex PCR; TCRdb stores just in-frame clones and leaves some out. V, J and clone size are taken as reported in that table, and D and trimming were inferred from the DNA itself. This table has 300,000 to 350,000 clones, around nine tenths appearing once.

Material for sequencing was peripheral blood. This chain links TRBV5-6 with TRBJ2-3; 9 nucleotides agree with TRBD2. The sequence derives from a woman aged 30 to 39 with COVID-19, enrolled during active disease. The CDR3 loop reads CASSLGASGISTDTQYF. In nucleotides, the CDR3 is TGTGCCAGCAGCTTGGGGGCTAGCGGGATTTCGACAGATACGCAGTATTTT.